This entry concerns a single T cell receptor (beta chain). What it recognizes is unknown. The PCR made use of 60 Vbeta and 13 Jbeta primers. The method was immunoSEQ multiplex PCR; TCRdb's version includes in-frame clones alone and lacks a portion of them. This repertoire shows roughly 120,000 clones, under 80% found once; its top ten account for about 8%. This sample is part of a study of cytomegalovirus exposure and HLA in healthy donors. The wider study: In a previous analysis, 120 million or so unique TCR beta sequences were found from some 180 million T cells. Researchers found that under 90% of over 350 genotyped donors fell within the Caucasian-associated ancestry cluster. HLA-typed donors were the source of 82 million or so unique TCRs, which an early data release held. General study findings and limits: Later work showed greater clonal expansion in HLA-associated TCR beta chains than in equally common others.

The V gene lost 6 bases and the J gene lost 7 bases, with 12 bases spanning the gap. CDR3 length equals 12 residues. CDR1 SQVTM and CDR2 ANQGSEA come from the germline V gene. Sequenced material: PBMCs. This TCR was recovered from a woman in her forties or fifties in good health and CMV-seropositive. This chain links TRBV29-1 with TRBJ1-4, with D perhaps matching TRBD1 (6 bases). The CDR3 nucleotides are TGCAGCGTGGGCCTCAGGGGTGAAAAACTGTTTTTT. Encoded protein: CSVGLRGEKLFF.